This T cell receptor beta chain was captured by sequencing in a study of blood T cell repertoires in COVID-19. Across the whole study: From T cells, B-cell-depleted T cells, or PBMCs came the material, which was cDNA or gDNA.

Participants were aged about 18 to 100 years from approximately 24 US areas. Membership in each cohort depended on participant-reported clinical history. As processed by the authors: Estimated nucleated cell counts came from reference gene primer amplification. Here immunoSEQ multiplex PCR was the method, and the copy in TCRdb shows in-frame clones only, minus some. The V and J calls and clone size come from that table; D and trimming were worked out from the DNA. This table has 380,000 or so clones, roughly 86% appearing once. Germline loops: CDR1 KGHDR, CDR2 SFDVKD. The V and J ends lost 4 bases and 6 bases respectively, with 14 bases between them. The CDR3 length is 14 residues. In its sample, this clone was seen once.

Material for sequencing was PBMCs or T cells enriched from blood (not recorded which). The receptor was derived from a woman in her thirties or forties with acute COVID-19. This rearrangement joins TRBV24-1 to TRBJ1-2; maybe TRBD1 (6 bases). The CDR3 DNA sequence: TGTGCCACCAGTGACTTGAACAGGGCCCATGGCTACACCTTC. It yields the protein CATSDLNRAHGYTF.